This entry features one T cell receptor (beta chain) sequence. These data originate in a study of blood T cell repertoires in COVID-19. Overall study: Nucleic acid was either cDNA or gDNA, and it came from T cells, B-cell-depleted T cells, or PBMCs.

There are 15 residues in the CDR3. The V end was cut by 4 bases, the J end by 5 bases, with 17 bases between. Germline V gives CDR1 ENHRY, CDR2 SYGVKD. Original processing notes: Reference gene primer amplification gave estimated nucleated cell counts. TCRdb's copy holds only in-frame clones and misses some; the assay was immunoSEQ multiplex PCR. Clone size and the V and J calls come from that table; the DNA yielded D and trimming. The table lists tens of thousands of clones, approximately 83% of them singletons. The sequence derives from a man aged 35-49 years with acute or convalescent COVID-19. This chain joins TRBV10-3 and TRBJ1-2; unclear D gene. Sequencing input: peripheral blood. The CDR3 region has the DNA TGTGCCATCAGTGTACGGGATACCCCTGGATATGGCTACACCTTC. It codes for CAISVRDTPGYGYTF.